A selection of T cell receptor beta chains follows, all from one sample in a study of blood T cell repertoires in COVID-19. Sequencing was performed with immunoSEQ multiplex PCR; in TCRdb, only in-frame clones are kept and a portion is missing. The sample lists 150,000 to 180,000 clones, 75% to 80% occurring once. The specimen sequenced was peripheral blood. The receptors shown here come from a man aged 80 or over with acute or convalescent COVID-19. Each CDR3 is given with its conserved first and last residue. A D gene is named only where the DNA matches it firmly. Clone size is stated in some rows and not others, as once, few, many or a class when expanded.

abundance: .; v_gene: TRBV9; j_gene: TRBJ2-3; d_gene: TRBD1; CDR3nt: TGTGCCAGCAGCGTCGGGACAGGTAATTTAGAAGATACGCAGTATTTT; CDR3aa: CASSVGTGNLEDTQYF
abundance: .; v_gene: TRBV12-2; j_gene: TRBJ1-1; d_gene: .; CDR3nt: TGTGCAAGTCGCCCGACCGGGGGTGAGGGGTACACTGAAGCTTTCTTT; CDR3aa: CASRPTGGEGYTEAFF
abundance: once; v_gene: TRBV2; j_gene: TRBJ2-4; d_gene: .; CDR3nt: TGTGCCAGCAGTGAACGGGCTACAGGTCAGGGGCAAATGGGAAACATTCAGTACTTC; CDR3aa: CASSERATGQGQMGNIQYF
abundance: .; v_gene: TRBV15; j_gene: TRBJ1-5; d_gene: .; CDR3nt: TGTGCCACCAGCAGAGATAGGGCAGGGTATCAGCCCCAGCATTTT; CDR3aa: CATSRDRAGYQPQHF
abundance: .; v_gene: TRBV7-2; j_gene: TRBJ2-7; d_gene: TRBD2; CDR3nt: TGTGCCAGCAGCGTCGGGACTAGCTACGAGCAGTACTTC; CDR3aa: CASSVGTSYEQYF
abundance: few; v_gene: TRBV29-1; j_gene: TRBJ1-5; d_gene: TRBD1; CDR3nt: TGCAGCGTTTCGGGACAGTACGATCAGCCCCAGCATTTT; CDR3aa: CSVSGQYDQPQHF
abundance: .; v_gene: TRBV27; j_gene: TRBJ2-1; d_gene: TRBD1; CDR3nt: TGTGCCAGCGGAAACCTGGGGGACAGGGGGCGCCATGAGCAGTTCTTC; CDR3aa: CASGNLGDRGRHEQFF
abundance: .; v_gene: TRBV6-2/TRBV6-3; j_gene: TRBJ2-7; d_gene: TRBD2; CDR3nt: TGTGCCAGCAGTTACTTCGGGAGGGGCCGAGAGCAGTACTTC; CDR3aa: CASSYFGRGREQYF
abundance: few; v_gene: TRBV14; j_gene: TRBJ1-4; d_gene: .; CDR3nt: TGTGCCAGCAGTCGAAAGGGGGAAAAACTGTTTTTT; CDR3aa: CASSRKGEKLFF
abundance: .; v_gene: TRBV5-8; j_gene: TRBJ2-7; d_gene: TRBD2; CDR3nt: TGTGCCAGCAGCTTGGCCAGCGGGGGCCCCTACGAGCAGTACTTC; CDR3aa: CASSLASGGPYEQYF
abundance: few; v_gene: TRBV6-5; j_gene: TRBJ1-1; d_gene: .; CDR3nt: TGTGCCACCTTGACATCAGGGTACACTGAAGCTTTCTTT; CDR3aa: CATLTSGYTEAFF
abundance: .; v_gene: TRBV28; j_gene: TRBJ2-7; d_gene: TRBD2; CDR3nt: TGTGCCAGCAGCCCCGGGGGAGCGGGGGACTACGAGCAGTACTTC; CDR3aa: CASSPGGAGDYEQYF
abundance: .; v_gene: TRBV5-5; j_gene: TRBJ1-1; d_gene: .; CDR3nt: TGTGCCAGCAGCTTGAGGGGCACGGTTGGGACTGAAGCTTTCTTT; CDR3aa: CASSLRGTVGTEAFF
abundance: .; v_gene: TRBV7-2; j_gene: TRBJ2-1; d_gene: .; CDR3nt: TGTGCCAGCAGCCTTCCAGAGAGGCAGCGGGCAATGTATGAGCAGTTCTTC; CDR3aa: CASSLPERQRAMYEQFF
abundance: .; v_gene: TRBV18; j_gene: TRBJ1-2; d_gene: .; CDR3nt: TGTGCCAGCTCACCGACAGGAGCGGACTATGGCTACACCTTC; CDR3aa: CASSPTGADYGYTF
abundance: .; v_gene: TRBV2; j_gene: TRBJ1-3; d_gene: .; CDR3nt: TGTGCCAGCAGTGCCCAGGGGAACTCTGGAAACACCATATATTTT; CDR3aa: CASSAQGNSGNTIYF
abundance: .; v_gene: TRBV28; j_gene: TRBJ2-2; d_gene: TRBD1; CDR3nt: TGTGCCAGCAGTTTGGGACAGCTTACTCGGGAGCTGTTTTTT; CDR3aa: CASSLGQLTRELFF
abundance: .; v_gene: TRBV6-5; j_gene: TRBJ2-7; d_gene: .; CDR3nt: TGTGCCAGCAGCCGGGGGTCAGGGGAGCAGTACTTC; CDR3aa: CASSRGSGEQYF
abundance: .; v_gene: TRBV6-5; j_gene: TRBJ1-5; d_gene: .; CDR3nt: TGTGCCAGCAGTTACCCGGGGGAGGGTCAGCCCCAGCATTTT; CDR3aa: CASSYPGEGQPQHF
abundance: .; v_gene: TRBV5-1; j_gene: TRBJ2-3; d_gene: .; CDR3nt: TGCGCCAGCAGCCTAACGGTACGGGGGGCGGGCACAGATACGCAGTATTTT; CDR3aa: CASSLTVRGAGTDTQYF
abundance: .; v_gene: TRBV6-5; j_gene: TRBJ2-5; d_gene: .; CDR3nt: TGTGCCAGCACTAGGTCTCCTCAAGAGACCCAGTACTTC; CDR3aa: CASTRSPQETQYF
abundance: .; v_gene: TRBV28; j_gene: TRBJ1-2; d_gene: TRBD1; CDR3nt: TGTGCCAGCAGTTTATTGCAGGGGGACTATGGCTACACCTTC; CDR3aa: CASSLLQGDYGYTF
abundance: once; v_gene: TRBV18; j_gene: TRBJ1-2; d_gene: .; CDR3nt: TGTGCCAGCTCACCACAACAGGGCTACTATGGCTACACCTTC; CDR3aa: CASSPQQGYYGYTF
abundance: .; v_gene: TRBV2; j_gene: TRBJ2-3; d_gene: TRBD1; CDR3nt: TGTGCCAGCAGTGCCCCGGGACAGTCTAGCACAGATACGCAGTATTTT; CDR3aa: CASSAPGQSSTDTQYF
abundance: .; v_gene: TRBV7-3; j_gene: TRBJ1-1; d_gene: .; CDR3nt: TGTGCCAGCAGCAAAGTCCCAGGGAAGAACACTGAAGCTTTCTTT; CDR3aa: CASSKVPGKNTEAFF
abundance: .; v_gene: TRBV16; j_gene: TRBJ1-4; d_gene: .; CDR3nt: TGTGCCAGCAGCCGGGGGGGCGATGGTGAAAAACTGTTTTTT; CDR3aa: CASSRGGDGEKLFF
abundance: .; v_gene: TRBV6-6; j_gene: TRBJ2-3; d_gene: .; CDR3nt: TGTGCCAGCAGTTACAGGGGCGGAGGGGCCACAGATACGCAGTATTTT; CDR3aa: CASSYRGGGATDTQYF
abundance: .; v_gene: TRBV11-3; j_gene: TRBJ2-1; d_gene: TRBD2; CDR3nt: TGTGCCAGCAGCTTAGGAGCGGGGATATCAAATGAGCAGTTCTTC; CDR3aa: CASSLGAGISNEQFF
abundance: .; v_gene: TRBV7-9; j_gene: TRBJ1-2; d_gene: TRBD1; CDR3nt: TGTGCCAGCAGCTTAGGCGCCCTCACAGGGGATGGCTACACCTTC; CDR3aa: CASSLGALTGDGYTF
abundance: .; v_gene: TRBV29-1; j_gene: TRBJ1-1; d_gene: TRBD1; CDR3nt: TGCAGCGGACGGACAGGGCCCATGAACACTGAAGCTTTCTTT; CDR3aa: CSGRTGPMNTEAFF
abundance: .; v_gene: TRBV19; j_gene: TRBJ2-1; d_gene: TRBD2; CDR3nt: TGTGCCAGTAGTTCCGGGACTAGCGGACTCAATGAGCAGTTCTTC; CDR3aa: CASSSGTSGLNEQFF
abundance: .; v_gene: TRBV3-1/TRBV3-2; j_gene: TRBJ1-2; d_gene: .; CDR3nt: TGTGCCAGCAGCCAAGGGCCCCACGGGGGAAATGGCTATGGCTACACCTTC; CDR3aa: CASSQGPHGGNGYGYTF
abundance: .; v_gene: TRBV19; j_gene: TRBJ1-2; d_gene: .; CDR3nt: TGTGCCAGTAGTATAGCTGCGGACAGTTTCTTCTATGGCTACACCTTC; CDR3aa: CASSIAADSFFYGYTF
abundance: .; v_gene: TRBV11-2; j_gene: TRBJ2-7; d_gene: TRBD1; CDR3nt: TGTGCCAGCAGCTTGGGGGACAGGGGGCGCGGCGAGCAGTACTTC; CDR3aa: CASSLGDRGRGEQYF
abundance: .; v_gene: TRBV3-1/TRBV3-2; j_gene: TRBJ2-3; d_gene: TRBD2; CDR3nt: TGTGCCAGCAGCCAAGGGCCTCCGGGACTAGCTGTTACGCAGTATTTT; CDR3aa: CASSQGPPGLAVTQYF
abundance: few; v_gene: TRBV29-1; j_gene: TRBJ1-1; d_gene: .; CDR3nt: TGCAGCGTAGCCTGGGCGGGGAACACTGAAGCTTTCTTT; CDR3aa: CSVAWAGNTEAFF
abundance: .; v_gene: TRBV14; j_gene: TRBJ1-3; d_gene: .; CDR3nt: TGTGCCAGCAGCCAAGTTTTGACAAATTCTGGAAACACCATATATTTT; CDR3aa: CASSQVLTNSGNTIYF
abundance: .; v_gene: TRBV5-6; j_gene: TRBJ1-1; d_gene: .; CDR3nt: TGTGCCAGCAGCGCCGCCGGGAACACTGAAGCTTTCTTT; CDR3aa: CASSAAGNTEAFF
abundance: .; v_gene: TRBV10-3; j_gene: TRBJ1-5; d_gene: .; CDR3nt: TGTGCCATCAGTGATTCAGGCAGGAGCAATCAGCCCCAGCATTTT; CDR3aa: CAISDSGRSNQPQHF
abundance: once; v_gene: TRBV5-4; j_gene: TRBJ2-5; d_gene: .; CDR3nt: TGTGCCAGCAGCACGAAACAGGGAAGTCAAGAGACCCAGTACTTC; CDR3aa: CASSTKQGSQETQYF
abundance: once; v_gene: TRBV2; j_gene: TRBJ1-5; d_gene: .; CDR3nt: TGTGCCAGCAGTGAACTCGGGGGTAGCAATCAGCCCCAGCATTTT; CDR3aa: CASSELGGSNQPQHF